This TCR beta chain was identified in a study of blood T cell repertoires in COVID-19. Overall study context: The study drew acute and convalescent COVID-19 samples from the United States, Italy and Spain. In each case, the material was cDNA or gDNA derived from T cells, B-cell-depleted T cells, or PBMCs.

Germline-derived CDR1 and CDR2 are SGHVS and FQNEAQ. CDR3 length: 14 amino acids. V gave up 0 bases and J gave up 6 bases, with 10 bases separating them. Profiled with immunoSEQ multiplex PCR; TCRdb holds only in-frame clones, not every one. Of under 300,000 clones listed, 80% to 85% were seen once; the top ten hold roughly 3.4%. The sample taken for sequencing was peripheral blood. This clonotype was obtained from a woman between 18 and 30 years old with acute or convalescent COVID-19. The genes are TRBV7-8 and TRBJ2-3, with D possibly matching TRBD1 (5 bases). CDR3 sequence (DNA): TGTGCCAGCAGCTTAGCAGGGGCTTTGGATACGCAGTATTTT. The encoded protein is CASSLAGALDTQYF.